This TCR beta chain emerged from a study of blood T cell repertoires in COVID-19 (dated by TCRdb to the early 2020s). Study-wide context: Collaborator samples came from the United States, Italy and Spain and covered acute and convalescent phases of COVID-19. The prospective study material was composed of cDNA or gDNA derived from T cells, B-cell-depleted T cells, or PBMCs. HLA class I and class II types, where available, came from metadata supplied by the sample provider rather than from assay-based typing. The repertoires were released in a freely available public database meant as a resource for research on the immune response to SARS-CoV-2. Deeply sampled blood TCRbeta repertoires from subjects exposed to, actively infected with, or recovered from COVID-19 were included in the dataset. Nearly every sample came with metadata listing a de-identified subject ID, COVID-19 status, age in years and sex. Samples came from the ongoing ImmuneRACE study (first 160 participants) plus 1,254 subjects from 6 global collaborators. Beyond this particular receptor, the publication reports: The quantity of clinical and demographic metadata differed by source and by participant and was supplied without curation.

As encoded in the germline V gene (reference sequence), CDR1 is DFQATT while CDR2 is SNEGSKA. The junction carries 21 bases between V and J, which are trimmed by 3 bases and 4 bases respectively. Including cysteine and phenylalanine, the CDR3 has 16 amino acids. Only the CDR3 DNA stays, 48 bases, in frame from base 1. To note about this clone: The antigen it binds to is not known. No base qualities exist here, and no much larger clone lies one base off it.

Samples from volunteer blood donors who had recovered from COVID-19 were contributed by a second Seattle source. Each collaborating institution followed its own protocols to collect whole blood in K2EDTA tubes. For TCRbeta analysis, collaborators shipped samples as frozen whole blood, isolated PBMCs, or DNA extracted from either of those sample types. TCRbeta CDR3 regions were amplified from genomic DNA using the immunoSEQ Assay, a bias-controlled multiplex PCR. The source study handled its data this way. The number of nucleated cells in each sample was estimated from the amplification of reference gene primers within the assay. To quantify the absolute abundance of each unique TCRbeta CDR3 rearrangement, sequence reads were collapsed and filtered. For each sample, productive Simpson clonality was calculated as the square root of Simpson's diversity index over productive rearrangements. In TCRdb, the immuneACCESS table is reduced to in-frame sequences with V and J assigned. These tables do not hold every clone; where another copy was compared, an unresolved V gene accounts for under half, and the others remain unexplained. That table furnishes V, J and clone size, whereas the DNA furnished D and trimming. Here the sample has around 250,000 clones; roughly 89% occur a single time. The ten largest make up about 1.6% of the sample.

The sample comprised peripheral blood. The sequence derives from a woman aged 40 to 55 who had recovered from COVID-19. This sequence uses TRBV20-1 and TRBJ1-2; the D gene is possibly TRBD1, with 5 bases matching. The nucleotides are TGCAGTGCTAGTCACTTACCCCCCAGGGAATTCTATGGCTACACCTTC. It is translated as CSASHLPPREFYGYTF.